The next 13 T cell receptor beta chains were all read from a single sample in a study of blood T cells in healthy people across ages. For the second PCR, which ran for about 6 to 12 cycles, a sample-barcoded 5' primer and a J-beta primer mix were used. TCRdb independently ran MiXCR on the 5' RACE reads; one entry per CDR3 protein. Of 590,000 or so distinct CDR3 sequences listed, under 30% are singletons. The sample comprised blood. Receptors were obtained from a woman of 80 years or more in good health.

For this clonotype: A read error is possible here, since a much larger clone lies one base away. This chain joins TRBV18 and TRBJ2-1; possibly TRBD1 or TRBD2 for D (5 bases each). Gene TRBJ2-7 matches the end of the DNA better, so the J call may be wrong. The germline CDR1 and CDR2 sequences are KGHSH and LQKENI. The length of the CDR3 is 16 residues. The CDR3 spells CASSPRDGGKYNEQYF. The CDR3 bases are TGTGCCAGCTCACCCCGGGACGGCGGCAAGTACAATGAGCAGTACTTC.

Comment on this clonotype: With a much larger clone just one base away, this may be a read error. The chain is built from TRBV11-2 and TRBJ2-1, with TRBD2 matching over 8 bases. The V and J ends lost 5 bases and 8 bases, in that order; junction bases with no gene match: 11. The germline V gene has CDR1 SGHAT and CDR2 FQNNGV. This CDR3 has 15 amino acids. The CDR3 loop is CASSQGTRGGDEQFF. The DNA of the CDR3 is TGTGCCAGCAGCCAAGGGACTAGAGGGGGGGATGAGCAGTTCTTC.

This clonotype occurred a few times. The chain has TRBV6-2 or TRBV6-3 and TRBJ1-5; D possibly corresponds to TRBD1 (5 bases). This CDR3 is 13 amino acids long. Germline lookup yields CDR1 MNHEY and CDR2 SVGEGT. Between the trimmed V and J ends, which lost 4 bases and 7 bases, there was a span of 11 bases. The CDR3 DNA follows: TGTGCCAGCAGTTTGGGGGGATGGCAGCCCCAGCATTTT. It translates to CASSLGGWQPQHF.

To note about this clonotype: Just one base apart from a much larger clone, this may be a read error. V and J are TRBV5-5 and TRBJ2-5; a possible D gene is TRBD1 (6 bases). The DNA end favors TRBJ2-7, so the J call may be wrong. Germline V CDR1 and CDR2: SGHKS, YYEKEE (reference sequence). The CDR3 runs to 13 residues. The CDR3 DNA reads TGTGCCAGCAGCCCAGTTACAGGGAACGAGCAGTACTTC. Its protein is CASSPVTGNEQYF.

As to this clonotype: This may be a read error, as it is one base from a much larger clone. The CDR3 does not end in the conserved phenylalanine or tryptophan, so this is likely a read error. The rearrangement joins TRBV9 to TRBJ1-2; 9 bases line up with TRBD1. The CDR3 length is 15 residues. Germline trimming cut 4 bases from V and 1 base from J; bases unmatched to any gene: 5. Germline V gives CDR1 SGDLS, CDR2 YYNGEE. CDR3 in amino acids: CASSKAGQGNYGYTC. CDR3 nucleotide sequence: TGTGCCAGCAGCAAAGCGGGACAGGGTAACTATGGCTACACCTGC.

In its sample, this clonotype was seen a few times. The CDR3 loop reads CAWRGGSESPQHF. The CDR3 nucleotides read TGTGCCTGGAGGGGAGGATCCGAATCGCCCCAGCATTTT. The rearrangement uses TRBV30 and TRBJ1-5; D remains ambiguous. The V end lost 3 bases, the J end lost 9 bases, and 15 bases lay between the germline ends. CDR1 is GTSNPN and CDR2 is SVGIG in the germline V gene (reference sequence). The CDR3 totals 13 residues.

This clonotype was detected a few times. A much larger clone sits a single nucleotide away, making a read error possible. The chain couples TRBV19 to TRBJ2-7, with TRBD2 matching 10 bases. CDR1 LNHDA and CDR2 SQIVND come from the germline V gene (reference sequence). The CDR3 is 14 amino acids. J gave up 10 bases and V 4 bases, and 10 bases lay outside the gene matches. DNA of the CDR3: TGTGCCAGTAGTACTAGCGGGGGACAAGAGGCCCAGTACTTC. This translates into CASSTSGGQEAQYF. Complete variable domain (other parts from reference TRBV19 and TRBJ2-7): DGGITQSPKYLFRKEGQNVTLSCEQNLNHDAMYWYRQDPGQGLRLIYYSQIVNDFQKGDIAEGYSVSREKKESFPLTVTSAQKNPTAFYLCASSTSGGQEAQYFGPGTRLTVT.

The chain links TRBV9 to TRBJ1-5, with 7 bases fitting TRBD1. Germline trimming cut 0 bases from V and 7 bases from J; bases unmatched to any gene: 7. The length of the CDR3 is 15 residues. CDR1 is SGDLS, CDR2 YYNGEE, per germline. The CDR3 protein is CASSVGGGAGQPQHF. The CDR3 DNA follows: TGTGCCAGCAGCGTAGGAGGGGGCGCGGGGCAGCCCCAGCATTTT.

This clonotype was counted at least ten times. This sequence joins TRBV12-3 or TRBV12-4 and TRBJ2-7, with D unclear. V lost 5 bases and J lost 0, with 2 bases in between. The CDR3 runs to 11 residues. The CDR3 here is CASSISYEQYF. The DNA of the CDR3 is TGTGCCAGCAGTATCTCCTACGAGCAGTACTTC.

This clonotype showed up many times. The chain employs TRBV5-8 and TRBJ2-3; 10 bases are shared with TRBD1. From germline, CDR1 is SGHTS and CDR2 YDEGEE. Trimming removed 4 bases from V and 1 base from J; junction bases left unmatched: 15. This CDR3 has 19 residues. In DNA form, the CDR3 reads TGTGCCAGCAGCGGGACAGGGGACCCAGCGGGGGCGCGCACAGATACGCAGTATTTT. This sequence encodes CASSGTGDPAGARTDTQYF. Supplemented by reference TRBV5-8 and TRBJ2-3, the full variable domain reads EAGVTQSPTHLIKTRGQQATLRCSPISGHTSVYWYQQALGLGLQFLLWYDEGEERNRGNFPPRFSGRQFPNYSSELNVNALELEDSALYLCASSGTGDPAGARTDTQYFGPGTRLTVL.

This clonotype appeared many times. This chain uses TRBV3-1 with TRBJ2-3; TRBD1 might be the D (5 bases). V shed 0 bases and J shed 4 bases, with 11 bases lying between them. Germline CDR1 LGHDT, CDR2 YNNKEL (reference sequence). The CDR3 covers 15 residues. The CDR3 reads CASSQDTQAADTQYF. CDR3 in DNA: TGTGCCAGCAGCCAAGATACACAGGCAGCAGATACGCAGTATTTT.

This chain connects TRBV5-6 to TRBJ2-1; D gene unclear. TRBJ2-7 matches the DNA end more closely, so the J call is doubtful. Germline V gene data show CDR1 as SGHDT and CDR2 as YYEEEE. The CDR3 is 17 amino acids. The CDR3 spells CASSFILAVGSYNEQYF. The CDR3 DNA sequence: TGTGCCAGCAGCTTCATACTGGCGGTGGGCTCCTACAATGAGCAGTACTTC.

The V gene is TRBV7-2, the J gene TRBJ2-3; D ambiguous. CDR3 length: 13 amino acids. The V and J ends lost 1 base and 5 bases respectively, with 7 bases between them. Germline loops: CDR1 SGHTA, CDR2 FQGNSA. The chain's CDR3 is CASSLGRQDTQYF. The DNA for the CDR3 is TGTGCCAGCAGCTTAGGCCGGCAAGATACGCAGTATTTT.